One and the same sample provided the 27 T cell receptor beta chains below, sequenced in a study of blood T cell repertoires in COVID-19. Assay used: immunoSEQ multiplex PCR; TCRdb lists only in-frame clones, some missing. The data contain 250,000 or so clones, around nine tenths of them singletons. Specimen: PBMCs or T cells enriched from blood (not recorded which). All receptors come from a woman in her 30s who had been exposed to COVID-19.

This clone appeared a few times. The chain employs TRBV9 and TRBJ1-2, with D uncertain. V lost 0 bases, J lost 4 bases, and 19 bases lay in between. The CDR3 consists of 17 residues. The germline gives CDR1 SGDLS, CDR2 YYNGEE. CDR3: CASSVGSGLSRVYGYTF. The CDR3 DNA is TGTGCCAGCAGCGTAGGAAGCGGGCTTAGCAGAGTCTATGGCTACACCTTC.

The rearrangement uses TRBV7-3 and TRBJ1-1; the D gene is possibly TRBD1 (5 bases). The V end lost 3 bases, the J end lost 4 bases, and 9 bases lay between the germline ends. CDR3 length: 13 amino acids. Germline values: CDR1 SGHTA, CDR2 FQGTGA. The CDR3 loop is CASSFREGTEAFF. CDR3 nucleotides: TGTGCCAGCAGCTTCAGGGAGGGCACTGAAGCTTTCTTT.

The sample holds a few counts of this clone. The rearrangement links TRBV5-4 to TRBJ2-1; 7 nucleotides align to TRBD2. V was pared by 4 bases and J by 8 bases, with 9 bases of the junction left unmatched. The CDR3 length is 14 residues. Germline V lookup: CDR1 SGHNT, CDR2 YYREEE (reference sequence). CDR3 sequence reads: CASSPRREIDEQFF. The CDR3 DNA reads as TGTGCCAGCAGCCCGAGGCGGGAGATCGATGAGCAGTTCTTC. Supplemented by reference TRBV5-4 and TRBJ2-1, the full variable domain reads ETGVTQSPTHLIKTRGQQVTLRCSSQSGHNTVSWYQQALGQGPQFIFQYYREEENGRGNFPPRFSGLQFPNYSSELNVNALELDDSALYLCASSPRREIDEQFFGPGTRLTVL.

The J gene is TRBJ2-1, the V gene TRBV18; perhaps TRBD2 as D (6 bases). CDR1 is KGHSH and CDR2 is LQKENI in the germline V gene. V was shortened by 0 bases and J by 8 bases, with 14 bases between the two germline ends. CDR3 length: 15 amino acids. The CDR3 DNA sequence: TGTGCCAGCTCACCACCCGTGGGACTTGTCGATGAGCAGTTCTTC. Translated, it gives CASSPPVGLVDEQFF.

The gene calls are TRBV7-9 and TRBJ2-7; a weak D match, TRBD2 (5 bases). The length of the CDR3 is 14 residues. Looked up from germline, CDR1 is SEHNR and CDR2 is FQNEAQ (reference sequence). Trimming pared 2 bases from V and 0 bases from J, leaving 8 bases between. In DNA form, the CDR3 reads TGTGCCAGCAGCTTACATGGGAGCTCCTACGAGCAGTACTTC. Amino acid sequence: CASSLHGSSYEQYF.

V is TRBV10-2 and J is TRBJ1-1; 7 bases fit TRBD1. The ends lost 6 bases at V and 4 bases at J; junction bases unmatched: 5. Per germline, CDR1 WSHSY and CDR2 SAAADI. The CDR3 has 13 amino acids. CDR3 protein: CASRDGQATEAFF. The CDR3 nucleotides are TGCGCCAGCAGGGACGGACAGGCCACTGAAGCTTTCTTT.

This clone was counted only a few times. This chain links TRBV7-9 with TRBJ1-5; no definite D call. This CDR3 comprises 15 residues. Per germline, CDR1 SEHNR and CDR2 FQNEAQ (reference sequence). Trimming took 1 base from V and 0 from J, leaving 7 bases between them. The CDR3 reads CASSLGEHSNQPQHF. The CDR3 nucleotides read TGTGCCAGCAGCTTAGGGGAGCATAGCAATCAGCCCCAGCATTTT.

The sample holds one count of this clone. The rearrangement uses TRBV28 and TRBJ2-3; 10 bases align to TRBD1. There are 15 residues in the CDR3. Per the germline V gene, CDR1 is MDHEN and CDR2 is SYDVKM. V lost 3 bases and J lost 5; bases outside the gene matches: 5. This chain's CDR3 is CASSFRQGAIDTQYF. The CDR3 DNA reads TGTGCCAGCAGTTTTCGACAGGGGGCTATAGATACGCAGTATTTT.

CDR3 nucleotide sequence: TGTGCCAGCAGCTTTGGAACAGGCTCAGATACGCAGTATTTT. This codes for CASSFGTGSDTQYF. This chain joins TRBV11-3 and TRBJ2-3, with a weak D call TRBD1 (5 bases). The V end was cut by 3 bases, the J end by 4 bases, with 11 bases between. Germline CDR1 SGHNT, CDR2 YENEEA. This CDR3 region has 14 residues.

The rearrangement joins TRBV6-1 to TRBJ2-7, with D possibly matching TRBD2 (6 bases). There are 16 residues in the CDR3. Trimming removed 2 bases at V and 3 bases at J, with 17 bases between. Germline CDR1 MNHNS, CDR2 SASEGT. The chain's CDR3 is CASSEKVVGGVYEQYF. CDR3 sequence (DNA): TGTGCCAGCAGTGAAAAAGTTGTGGGAGGAGTCTACGAGCAGTACTTC.

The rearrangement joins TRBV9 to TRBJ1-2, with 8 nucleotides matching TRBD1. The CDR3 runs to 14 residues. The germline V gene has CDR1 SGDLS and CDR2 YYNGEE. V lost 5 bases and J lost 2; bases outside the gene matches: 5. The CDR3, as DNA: TGTGCCAGCAGGCGGGGACAGGTGAACTATGGCTACACCTTC. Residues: CASRRGQVNYGYTF.

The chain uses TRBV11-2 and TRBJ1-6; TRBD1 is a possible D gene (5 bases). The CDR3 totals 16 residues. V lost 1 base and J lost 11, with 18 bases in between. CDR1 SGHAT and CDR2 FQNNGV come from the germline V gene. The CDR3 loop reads CASSLVRRGEGTPLHF. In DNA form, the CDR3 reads TGTGCCAGCAGCTTAGTTCGAAGAGGGGAGGGGACACCCCTCCACTTT.

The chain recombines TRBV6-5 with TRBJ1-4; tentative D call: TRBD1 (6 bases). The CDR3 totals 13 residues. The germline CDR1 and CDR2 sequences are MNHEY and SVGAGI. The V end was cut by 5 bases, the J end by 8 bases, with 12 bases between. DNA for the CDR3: TGTGCCAGCAGTCTGGGGGCGCCCGAAAAACTGTTTTTT. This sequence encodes CASSLGAPEKLFF.

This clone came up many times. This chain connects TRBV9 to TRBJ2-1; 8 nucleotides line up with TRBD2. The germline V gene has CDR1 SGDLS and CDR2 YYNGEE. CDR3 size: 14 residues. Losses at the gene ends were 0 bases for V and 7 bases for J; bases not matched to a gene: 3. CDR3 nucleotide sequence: TGTGCCAGCAGCGTAGGGACTAGCTGGAATGAGCAGTTCTTC. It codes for CASSVGTSWNEQFF. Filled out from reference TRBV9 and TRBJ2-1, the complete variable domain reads DSGVTQTPKHLITATGQRVTLRCSPRSGDLSVYWYQQSLDQGLQFLIQYYNGEERAKGNILERFSAQQFPDLHSELNLSSLELGDSALYFCASSVGTSWNEQFFGPGTRLTVL.

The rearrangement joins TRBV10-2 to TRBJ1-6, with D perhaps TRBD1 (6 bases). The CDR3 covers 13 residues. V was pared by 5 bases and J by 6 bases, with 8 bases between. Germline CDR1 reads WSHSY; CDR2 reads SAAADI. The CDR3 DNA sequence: TGCGCCAGCAGTCCACAGGGTAATTCACCCCTCCACTTT. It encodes CASSPQGNSPLHF.

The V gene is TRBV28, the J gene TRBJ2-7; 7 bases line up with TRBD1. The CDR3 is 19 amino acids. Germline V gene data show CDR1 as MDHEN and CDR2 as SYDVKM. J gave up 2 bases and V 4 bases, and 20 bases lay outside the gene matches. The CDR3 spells CASSSPTLGQLRGAYEQYF. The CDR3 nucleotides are TGTGCCAGCAGTTCACCTACATTGGGACAGCTCCGGGGAGCCTACGAGCAGTACTTC.

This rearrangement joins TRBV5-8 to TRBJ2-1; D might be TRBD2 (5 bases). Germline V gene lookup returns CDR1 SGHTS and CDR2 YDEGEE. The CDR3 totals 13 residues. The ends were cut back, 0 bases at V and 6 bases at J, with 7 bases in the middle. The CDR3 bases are TGTGCCAGCAGCTTGGAGCGGCCCAATGAGCAGTTCTTC. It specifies CASSLERPNEQFF.

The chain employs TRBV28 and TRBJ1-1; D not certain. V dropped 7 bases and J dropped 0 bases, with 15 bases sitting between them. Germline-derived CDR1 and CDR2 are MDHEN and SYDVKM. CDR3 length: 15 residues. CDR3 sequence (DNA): TGTGCCAGCACTCTCTTCCCGACTATGAACACTGAAGCTTTCTTT. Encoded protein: CASTLFPTMNTEAFF.

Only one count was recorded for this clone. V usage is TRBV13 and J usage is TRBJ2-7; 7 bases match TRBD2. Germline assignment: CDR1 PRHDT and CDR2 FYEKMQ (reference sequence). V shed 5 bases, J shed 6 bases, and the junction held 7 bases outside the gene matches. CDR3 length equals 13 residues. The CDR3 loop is CASSKRPGGEQYF. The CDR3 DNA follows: TGTGCCAGCAGCAAGCGACCGGGAGGCGAGCAGTACTTC.

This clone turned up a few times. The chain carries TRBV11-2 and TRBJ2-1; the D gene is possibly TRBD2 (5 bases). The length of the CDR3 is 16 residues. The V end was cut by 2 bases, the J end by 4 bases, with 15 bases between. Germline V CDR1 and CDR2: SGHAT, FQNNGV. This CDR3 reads CASSLTQSLAYNEQFF. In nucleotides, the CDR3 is TGTGCCAGCAGCTTAACTCAATCGTTAGCGTACAATGAGCAGTTCTTC.

The CDR3 DNA reads TGTGCCAGCAGCGTAGCTTTACTAGAGGGTGACAATGAGCAGTTCTTC. Translated: CASSVALLEGDNEQFF. The chain has TRBV9 and TRBJ2-1, with D possibly being TRBD2 (5 bases). The CDR3 extends over 16 amino acids. The V end lost 0 bases, the J end lost 5 bases, and 15 bases lay between the germline ends. Germline V gene sequence: CDR1 SGDLS, CDR2 YYNGEE.

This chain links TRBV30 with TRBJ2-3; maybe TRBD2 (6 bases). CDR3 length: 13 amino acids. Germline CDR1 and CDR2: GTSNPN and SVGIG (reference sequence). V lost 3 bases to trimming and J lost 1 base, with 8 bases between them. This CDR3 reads CAWRWEGTDTQYF. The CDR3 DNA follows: TGTGCCTGGAGATGGGAGGGCACAGATACGCAGTATTTT. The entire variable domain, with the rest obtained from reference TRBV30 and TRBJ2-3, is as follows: SQTIHQWPATLVQPVGSPLSLECTVEGTSNPNLYWYRQAAGRGLQLLFYSVGIGQISSEVPQNLSASRPQDRQFILSSKKLLLSDSGFYLCAWRWEGTDTQYFGPGTRLTVL.

The CDR3 nucleotides read TGTGCCTGGAGTAGCCTTAGCGGGATCCAAGAGACCCAGTACTTC. Protein product: CAWSSLSGIQETQYF. This sequence joins TRBV30 and TRBJ2-5, with TRBD2 identical over 8 bases. The CDR3 runs to 15 residues. CDR1 and CDR2 from the germline V gene are GTSNPN and SVGIG (reference sequence). The V segment lost 2 bases and the J segment 1 base; nucleotides outside the gene matches: 6.

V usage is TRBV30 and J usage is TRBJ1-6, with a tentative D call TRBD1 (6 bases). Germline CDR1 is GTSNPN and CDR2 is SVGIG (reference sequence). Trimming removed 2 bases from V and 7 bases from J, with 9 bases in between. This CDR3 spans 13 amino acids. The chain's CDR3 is CAWSPTGNSPLHF. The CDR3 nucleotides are TGTGCCTGGAGTCCAACAGGGAATTCACCCCTCCACTTT.

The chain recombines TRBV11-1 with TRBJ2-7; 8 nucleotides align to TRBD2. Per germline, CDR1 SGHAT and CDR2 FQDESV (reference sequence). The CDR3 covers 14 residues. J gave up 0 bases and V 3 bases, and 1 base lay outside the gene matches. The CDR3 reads CASSFSGASYEQYF. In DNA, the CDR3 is TGTGCCAGCAGCTTTAGCGGGGCCTCCTACGAGCAGTACTTC. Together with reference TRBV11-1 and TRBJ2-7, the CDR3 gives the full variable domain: EAEVAQSPRYKITEKSQAVAFWCDPISGHATLYWYRQILGQGPELLVQFQDESVVDDSQLPKDRFSAERLKGVDSTLKIQPAELGDSAMYLCASSFSGASYEQYFGPGTRLTVT.

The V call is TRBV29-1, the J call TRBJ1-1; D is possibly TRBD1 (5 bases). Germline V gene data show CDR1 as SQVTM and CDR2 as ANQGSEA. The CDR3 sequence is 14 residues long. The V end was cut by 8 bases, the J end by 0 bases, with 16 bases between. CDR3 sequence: CSPSFAGMNTEAFF. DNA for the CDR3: TGCAGCCCTTCCTTCGCAGGGATGAACACTGAAGCTTTCTTT.

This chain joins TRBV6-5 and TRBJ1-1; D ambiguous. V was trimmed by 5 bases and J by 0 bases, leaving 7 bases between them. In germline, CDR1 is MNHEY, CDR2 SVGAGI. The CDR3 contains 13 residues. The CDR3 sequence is CASSPQMNTEAFF. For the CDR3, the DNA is TGTGCCAGCAGTCCCCAAATGAACACTGAAGCTTTCTTT.